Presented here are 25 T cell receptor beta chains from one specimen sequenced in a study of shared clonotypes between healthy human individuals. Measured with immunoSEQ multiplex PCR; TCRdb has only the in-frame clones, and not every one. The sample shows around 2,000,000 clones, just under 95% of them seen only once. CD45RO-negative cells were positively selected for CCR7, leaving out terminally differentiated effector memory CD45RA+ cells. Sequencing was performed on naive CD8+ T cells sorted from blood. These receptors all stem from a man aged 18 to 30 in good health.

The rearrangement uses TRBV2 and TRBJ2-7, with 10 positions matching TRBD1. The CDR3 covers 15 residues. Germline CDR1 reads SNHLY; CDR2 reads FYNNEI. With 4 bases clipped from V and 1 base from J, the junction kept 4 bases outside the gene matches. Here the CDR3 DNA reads TGTGCCAGCAGTGCCGACAGGGGGCCGTCCTACGAGCAGTACTTC. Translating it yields CASSADRGPSYEQYF.

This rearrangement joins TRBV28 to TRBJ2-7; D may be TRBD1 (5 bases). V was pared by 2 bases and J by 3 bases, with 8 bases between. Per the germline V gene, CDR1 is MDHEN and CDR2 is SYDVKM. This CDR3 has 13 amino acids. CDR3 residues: CASSLGAGYEQYF. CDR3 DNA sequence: TGTGCCAGCAGTTTAGGGGCTGGCTACGAGCAGTACTTC.

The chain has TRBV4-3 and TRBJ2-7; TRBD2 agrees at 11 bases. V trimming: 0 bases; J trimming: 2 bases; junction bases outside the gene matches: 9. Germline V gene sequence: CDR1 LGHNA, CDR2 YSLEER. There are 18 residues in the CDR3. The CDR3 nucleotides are TGCGCCAGCAGCCAAGAATGGCAGTTGGGACTAGCGGCCTACGAGCAGTACTTC. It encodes CASSQEWQLGLAAYEQYF.

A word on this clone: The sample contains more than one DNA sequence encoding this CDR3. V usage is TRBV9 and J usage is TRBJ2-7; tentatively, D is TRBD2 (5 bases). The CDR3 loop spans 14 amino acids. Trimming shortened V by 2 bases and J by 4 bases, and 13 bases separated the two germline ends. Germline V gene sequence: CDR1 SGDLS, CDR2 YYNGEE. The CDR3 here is CASSVAPGGYEQYF. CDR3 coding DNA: TGTGCCAGCAGCGTTGCCCCCGGCGGGTACGAGCAGTACTTC.

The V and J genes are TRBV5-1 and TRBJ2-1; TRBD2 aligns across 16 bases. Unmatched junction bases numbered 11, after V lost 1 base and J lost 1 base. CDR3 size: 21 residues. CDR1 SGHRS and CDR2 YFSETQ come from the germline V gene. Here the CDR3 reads CASSLTGLAGGYPGSYNEQFF. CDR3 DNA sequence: TGCGCCAGCAGCTTGACGGGACTAGCGGGAGGGTATCCAGGGTCCTACAATGAGCAGTTCTTC.

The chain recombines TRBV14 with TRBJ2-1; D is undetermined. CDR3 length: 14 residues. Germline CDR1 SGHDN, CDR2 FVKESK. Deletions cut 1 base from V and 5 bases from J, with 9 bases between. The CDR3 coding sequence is TGTGCCAGCAGCCAAGGGCTACTCAACAATGAGCAGTTCTTC. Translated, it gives CASSQGLLNNEQFF. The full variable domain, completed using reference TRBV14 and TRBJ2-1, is EAGVTQFPSHSVIEKGQTVTLRCDPISGHDNLYWYRRVMGKEIKFLLHFVKESKQDESGMPNNRFLAERTGGTYSTLKVQPAELEDSGVYFCASSQGLLNNEQFFGPGTRLTVL.

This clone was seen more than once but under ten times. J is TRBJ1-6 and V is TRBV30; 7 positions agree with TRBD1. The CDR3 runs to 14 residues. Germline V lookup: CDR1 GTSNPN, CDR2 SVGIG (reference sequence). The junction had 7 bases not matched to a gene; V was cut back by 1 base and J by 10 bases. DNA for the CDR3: TGTGCCTGGAGTGCCGGGACAGTAGGATCACCCCTCCACTTT. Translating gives CAWSAGTVGSPLHF.

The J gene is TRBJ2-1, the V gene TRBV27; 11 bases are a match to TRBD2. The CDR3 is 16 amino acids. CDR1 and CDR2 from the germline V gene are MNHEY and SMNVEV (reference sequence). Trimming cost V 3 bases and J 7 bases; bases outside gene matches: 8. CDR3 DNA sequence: TGTGCCAGCAGTTTTCTTAGCGGGAGGGCCTCAAATGAGCAGTTCTTC. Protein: CASSFLSGRASNEQFF.

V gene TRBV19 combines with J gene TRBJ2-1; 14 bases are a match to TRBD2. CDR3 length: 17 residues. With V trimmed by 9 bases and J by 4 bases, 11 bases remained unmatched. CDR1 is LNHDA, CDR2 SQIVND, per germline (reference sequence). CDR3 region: CASSQGTSGGGYNEQFF. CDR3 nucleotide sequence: TGTGCCAGCAGCCAAGGGACTAGCGGGGGCGGGTACAATGAGCAGTTCTTC.

The CDR3 loop reads CASSHLLAGTDTQYF. The CDR3 nucleotides are TGTGCCAGCAGCCACTTGCTAGCGGGTACAGATACGCAGTATTTT. This chain connects TRBV7-6 to TRBJ2-3; 8 bases agree with TRBD2. The length of the CDR3 is 15 residues. J gave up 3 bases and V 5 bases, and 7 bases lay outside the gene matches. Germline CDR1 SGHVS, CDR2 FNYEAQ.

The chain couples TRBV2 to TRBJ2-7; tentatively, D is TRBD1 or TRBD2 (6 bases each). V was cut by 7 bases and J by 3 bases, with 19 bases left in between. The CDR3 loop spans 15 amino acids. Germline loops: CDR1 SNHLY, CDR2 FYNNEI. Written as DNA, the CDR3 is TGTGCCAGCACCCGGGGGCGAGTCCAGGACTACGAGCAGTACTTC. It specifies CASTRGRVQDYEQYF.

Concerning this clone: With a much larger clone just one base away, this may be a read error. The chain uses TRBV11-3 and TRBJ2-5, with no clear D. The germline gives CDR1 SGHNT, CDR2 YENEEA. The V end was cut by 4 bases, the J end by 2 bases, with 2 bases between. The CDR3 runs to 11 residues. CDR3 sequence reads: CASSSQETQYF. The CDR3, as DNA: TGTGCCAGCAGCTCACAAGAGACCCAGTACTTC.

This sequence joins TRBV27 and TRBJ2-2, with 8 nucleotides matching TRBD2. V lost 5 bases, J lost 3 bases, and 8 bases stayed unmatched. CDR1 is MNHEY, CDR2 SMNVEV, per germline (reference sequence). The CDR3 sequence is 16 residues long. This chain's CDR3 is CASSLFGRADTGELFF. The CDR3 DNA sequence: TGTGCCAGCAGTCTTTTCGGGAGGGCTGACACCGGGGAGCTGTTTTTT.

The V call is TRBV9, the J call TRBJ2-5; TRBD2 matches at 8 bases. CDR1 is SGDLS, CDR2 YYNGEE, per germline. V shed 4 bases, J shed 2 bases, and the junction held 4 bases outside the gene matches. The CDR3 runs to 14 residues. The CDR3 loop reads CASSLGGVQETQYF. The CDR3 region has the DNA TGTGCCAGCAGCCTCGGGGGGGTACAAGAGACCCAGTACTTC.

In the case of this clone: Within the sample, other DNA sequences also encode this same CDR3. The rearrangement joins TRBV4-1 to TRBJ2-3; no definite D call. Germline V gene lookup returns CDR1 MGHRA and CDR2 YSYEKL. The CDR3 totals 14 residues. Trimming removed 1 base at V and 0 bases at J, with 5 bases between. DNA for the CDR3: TGCGCCAGCAGCCAAGGGCCCAGCACAGATACGCAGTATTTT. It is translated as CASSQGPSTDTQYF.

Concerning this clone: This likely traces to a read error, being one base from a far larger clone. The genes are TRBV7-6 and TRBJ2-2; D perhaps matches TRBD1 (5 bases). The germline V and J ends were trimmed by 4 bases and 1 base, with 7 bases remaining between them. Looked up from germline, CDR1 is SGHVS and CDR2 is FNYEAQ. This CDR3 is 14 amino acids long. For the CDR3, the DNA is TGTGCCAGCAGCTCGCAGGGGAACACCGGGGAGCTGTTTTTT. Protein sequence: CASSSQGNTGELFF. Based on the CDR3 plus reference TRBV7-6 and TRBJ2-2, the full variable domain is GAGVSQSPRYKVTKRGQDVALRCDPISGHVSLYWYRQALGQGPEFLTYFNYEAQQDKSGLPNDRFSAERPEGSISTLTIQRTEQRDSAMYRCASSSQGNTGELFFGEGSRLTVL.

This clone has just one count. CDR3 loop: CASTGWGGIEAFF. CDR3 DNA: TGTGCCAGCACAGGGTGGGGAGGGATTGAAGCTTTCTTT. The chain employs TRBV11-2 and TRBJ1-1; D perhaps matches TRBD1 (5 bases). The CDR3 totals 13 residues. From germline, CDR1 is SGHAT and CDR2 FQNNGV. V was cut by 7 bases and J by 7 bases, with 16 bases left in between. The full variable domain, completed using reference TRBV11-2 and TRBJ1-1, is EAGVAQSPRYKIIEKRQSVAFWCNPISGHATLYWYQQILGQGPKLLIQFQNNGVVDDSQLPKDRFSAERLKGVDSTLKIQPAKLEDSAVYLCASTGWGGIEAFFGQGTRLTVV.

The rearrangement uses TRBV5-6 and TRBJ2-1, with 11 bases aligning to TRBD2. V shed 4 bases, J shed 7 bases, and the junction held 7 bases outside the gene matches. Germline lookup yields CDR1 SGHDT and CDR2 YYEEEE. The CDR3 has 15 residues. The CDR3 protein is CASSHTSGGGNEQFF. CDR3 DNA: TGTGCCAGCAGCCATACTAGCGGGGGTGGTAATGAGCAGTTCTTC.

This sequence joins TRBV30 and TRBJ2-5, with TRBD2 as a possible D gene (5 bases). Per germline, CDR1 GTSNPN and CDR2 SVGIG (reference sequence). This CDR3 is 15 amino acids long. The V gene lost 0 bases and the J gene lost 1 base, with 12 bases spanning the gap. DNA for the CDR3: TGTGCCTGGAGTGTAGGAACGACTACCCAAGAGACCCAGTACTTC. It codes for CAWSVGTTTQETQYF.

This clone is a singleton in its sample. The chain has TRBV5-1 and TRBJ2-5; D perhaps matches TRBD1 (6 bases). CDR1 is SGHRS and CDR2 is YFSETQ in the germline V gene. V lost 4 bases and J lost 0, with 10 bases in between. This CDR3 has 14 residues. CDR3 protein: CASSGGQYQETQYF. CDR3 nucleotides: TGCGCCAGCAGCGGGGGACAATACCAAGAGACCCAGTACTTC.

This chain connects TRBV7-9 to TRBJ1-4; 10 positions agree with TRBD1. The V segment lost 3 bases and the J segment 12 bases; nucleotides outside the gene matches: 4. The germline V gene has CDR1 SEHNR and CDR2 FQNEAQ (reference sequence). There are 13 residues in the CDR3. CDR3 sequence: CASSFFGTGELFF. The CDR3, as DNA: TGTGCCAGCAGCTTTTTCGGGACAGGGGAACTGTTTTTT.

CDR3 sequence: CASSVLAGGAGQETQYF. The CDR3 DNA reads as TGTGCCAGCAGCGTACTAGCGGGAGGTGCTGGCCAAGAGACCCAGTACTTC. J is TRBJ2-5 and V is TRBV9; 11 bases match TRBD2. Germline lookup yields CDR1 SGDLS and CDR2 YYNGEE. The CDR3 consists of 17 residues. After removal of 1 base from V and 1 base from J, the junction contained 6 bases not matched to a gene.

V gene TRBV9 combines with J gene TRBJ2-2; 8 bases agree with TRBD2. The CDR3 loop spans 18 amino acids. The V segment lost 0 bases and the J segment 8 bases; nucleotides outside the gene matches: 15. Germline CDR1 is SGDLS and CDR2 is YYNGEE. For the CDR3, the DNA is TGTGCCAGCAGCGTAGCTGGCTTTGCGGGAGGCCCCGAAGGGGAGCTGTTTTTT. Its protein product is CASSVAGFAGGPEGELFF.

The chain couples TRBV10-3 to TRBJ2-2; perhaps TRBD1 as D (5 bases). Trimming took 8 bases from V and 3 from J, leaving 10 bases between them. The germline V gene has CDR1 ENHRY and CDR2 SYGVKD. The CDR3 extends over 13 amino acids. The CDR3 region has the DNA TGTGCCATCCATACAGGAGACACCGGGGAGCTGTTTTTT. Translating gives CAIHTGDTGELFF.

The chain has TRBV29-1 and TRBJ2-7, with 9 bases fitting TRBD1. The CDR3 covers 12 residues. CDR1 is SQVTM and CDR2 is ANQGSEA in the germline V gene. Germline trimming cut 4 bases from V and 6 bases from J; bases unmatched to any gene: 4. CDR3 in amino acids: CSVGGQGSEQYF. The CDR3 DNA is TGCAGCGTTGGAGGACAGGGGAGCGAGCAGTACTTC.